The 21 T cell receptor beta chains given below trace back to one sample, sequenced in a study of blood T cell repertoires in COVID-19. TCRdb's table, derived via immunoSEQ multiplex PCR, lists solely in-frame clones and lacks some. The table shows about 220,000 clones, with roughly 80% occurring only once. Sample: peripheral blood. All receptors come from a woman aged 60 to 75 with acute or convalescent COVID-19.

The V and J genes are TRBV28 and TRBJ2-7, with 7 bases lining up with TRBD2. V shed 5 bases, J shed 4 bases, and the junction held 11 bases outside the gene matches. This CDR3 is built from 15 residues. Germline V gene lookup returns CDR1 MDHEN and CDR2 SYDVKM. The CDR3 sequence is CASSAPGLTSYEQYF. DNA for the CDR3: TGTGCCAGCAGTGCGCCGGGACTAACGAGTTACGAGCAGTACTTC.

The rearrangement uses TRBV7-8 and TRBJ2-7, with D possibly matching TRBD2 (5 bases). With 2 bases removed from V and 4 bases from J, the gap between germline ends came to 15 bases. Germline V gives CDR1 SGHVS, CDR2 FQNEAQ. The CDR3 length is 15 residues. The DNA for the CDR3 is TGTGCCAGCAGCTTAAACCCCGGGGTATGGTACGAGCAGTACTTC. It codes for CASSLNPGVWYEQYF.

Note on this clone: An end of the junction does not agree with germline; a read error may underlie this. This sequence joins TRBV5-1 and TRBJ2-7, with 8 positions matching TRBD2. The length of the CDR3 is 14 residues. Germline CDR1 reads SGHRS; CDR2 reads YFSETQ. CDR3 nucleotide sequence: TGCGCCAGCAGCTTGGCTCCTAGCGGGTCCCCAGCGCAATTC. This sequence encodes CASSLAPSGSPAQF.

This clone was counted once. V and J are TRBV5-6 and TRBJ1-2; no definite D call. The CDR3 is 13 residues long. CDR1 and CDR2 (germline): SGHDT, YYEEEE. V was clipped by 1 base and J by 7 bases, with 11 bases between them. CDR3 sequence reads: CASSLYPLSGYTF. The CDR3 DNA reads as TGTGCCAGCAGCTTGTACCCGCTCAGTGGCTACACCTTC.

This chain connects TRBV6-2 or TRBV6-3 to TRBJ1-1; 9 positions match TRBD1. The trim removed 5 bases at V and 6 bases at J, leaving 7 bases unmatched. There are 14 residues in the CDR3. The germline V gene has CDR1 MNHEY and CDR2 SVGEGT. This CDR3 is CASSRDRVGSEAFF. CDR3 nucleotide sequence: TGTGCCAGCAGTAGGGACAGGGTGGGCTCTGAAGCTTTCTTT.

The CDR3 reads CASSLESGVLYEQYF. In nucleotides, the CDR3 is TGTGCCAGCAGCTTGGAGTCAGGGGTTCTCTACGAGCAGTACTTC. The chain is built from TRBV5-5 and TRBJ2-7; D possibly corresponds to TRBD1 (6 bases). Germline V CDR1 and CDR2: SGHKS, YYEKEE (reference sequence). The CDR3 contains 15 residues. V was trimmed by 0 bases and J by 3 bases, leaving 13 bases between them.

Turning to this clone: The junction does not match germline at one end; this may be a read error. The same CDR3 can be traced to other DNA sequences in this sample. Written as DNA, the CDR3 is TGTGCCAGCAGCCCAGAGGGGTACAGGGGGCTTGGGGCTTTTTTT. Translating gives CASSPEGYRGLGAFF. The J gene is TRBJ1-1, the V gene TRBV7-9; 9 positions agree with TRBD1. The CDR3 has 15 amino acids. The germline CDR1 and CDR2 sequences are SEHNR and FQNEAQ (reference sequence).

This clone was counted a single time. This chain uses TRBV28 with TRBJ2-2, with 8 bases lining up with TRBD1. Trimming at V came to 5 bases and at J to 7 bases, leaving 9 bases not matched to a gene. The CDR3 covers 15 residues. Germline CDR1 reads MDHEN; CDR2 reads SYDVKM. CDR3 sequence reads: CASSPTGVFHGELFF. The CDR3 nucleotides read TGTGCCAGCAGTCCGACAGGGGTTTTTCACGGGGAGCTGTTTTTT.

The chain uses TRBV19 and TRBJ2-3; D possibly corresponds to TRBD2 (7 bases). The CDR3 sequence is 14 residues long. Germline V CDR1 and CDR2: LNHDA, SQIVND (reference sequence). V shed 8 bases and J shed 2 bases, with 14 bases lying between them. DNA for the CDR3: TGTGCCAGTGGGCGGGGGCCGCCCACAGATACGCAGTATTTT. Encoded protein: CASGRGPPTDTQYF.

This clone was seen a few times. This chain links TRBV10-1 with TRBJ1-5, with 8 bases lining up with TRBD1. The CDR3 length is 14 residues. Germline-derived CDR1 and CDR2 are WNHNN and SYGVQD (reference sequence). Trimming took 6 bases from V and 5 from J; bases not matched to a gene: 6. CDR3 DNA sequence: TGCGCCAGCAGCCAAGACAGGGGAGATCAGCCCCAGCATTTT. It encodes CASSQDRGDQPQHF.

The V gene is TRBV28, the J gene TRBJ1-1; the match to TRBD1 covers 9 bases. There are 14 residues in the CDR3. The V segment lost 5 bases and the J segment 6 bases; nucleotides outside the gene matches: 7. Germline values: CDR1 MDHEN, CDR2 SYDVKM. DNA for the CDR3: TGTGCCAGCAGTAACATACAGGGGGCGGCTGAAGCTTTCTTT. Its translation: CASSNIQGAAEAFF.

J is TRBJ1-1 and V is TRBV12-3 or TRBV12-4; the D gene is possibly TRBD1 (5 bases). Trimming took off 1 base at V and 11 bases at J, with 8 bases between the two ends. The CDR3 extends over 11 amino acids. This CDR3 is CASSLGGAAFF. In DNA form, the CDR3 reads TGTGCCAGCAGTTTAGGGGGCGCGGCTTTCTTT.

The chain recombines TRBV12-3 or TRBV12-4 with TRBJ2-3; D call uncertain. This CDR3 has 12 residues. V gave up 5 bases and J gave up 2 bases, with 5 bases separating them. CDR3 DNA sequence: TGTGCCAGCAGTAGACACACAGATACGCAGTATTTT. Its protein is CASSRHTDTQYF.

The chain is built from TRBV25-1 and TRBJ1-4, with unresolved D. V lost 3 bases to trimming and J lost 5 bases, with 7 bases between them. The CDR3 runs to 13 residues. Germline CDR1 reads MGHDK; CDR2 reads SYGVNS. The CDR3 sequence is CASSEYSNEKLFF. The CDR3 coding sequence is TGTGCCAGCAGTGAGTACTCCAATGAAAAACTGTTTTTT.

CDR3 residues: CASSFGGNAGNTIYF. In nucleotides, the CDR3 is TGTGCCAGCAGCTTTGGAGGGAATGCTGGAAACACCATATATTTT. The V and J genes are TRBV7-8 and TRBJ1-3; D remains unclear. The germline CDR1 and CDR2 sequences are SGHVS and FQNEAQ. V was trimmed by 3 bases and J by 2 bases, leaving 11 bases between them. CDR3 size: 15 residues.

The chain joins TRBV10-1 to TRBJ2-1; 7 nucleotides agree with TRBD2. Germline CDR1 reads WNHNN; CDR2 reads SYGVQD (reference sequence). The CDR3 length is 15 residues. The V gene end was trimmed by 2 bases and the J gene end by 9 bases; junction bases not matched to a gene: 10. The DNA for the CDR3 is TGCGCCAGCAGTGAGCTGGGGACTGGGACTATTGAGCAGTTCTTC. Protein sequence: CASSELGTGTIEQFF.

The J gene is TRBJ1-1, the V gene TRBV18; 11 nucleotides align to TRBD1. Germline assignment: CDR1 KGHSH and CDR2 LQKENI. V shed 6 bases and J 2 bases; nucleotides not matched to a gene: 8. The CDR3 extends over 16 amino acids. The CDR3 nucleotides read TGTGCCAGCTCGTCCGGGACAGGGGGGATAAACACTGAAGCTTTCTTT. Translating gives CASSSGTGGINTEAFF.

This clone was detected many times. The V and J genes are TRBV30 and TRBJ1-6; TRBD1 agrees at 11 bases. Germline CDR1 and CDR2: GTSNPN and SVGIG (reference sequence). CDR3 size: 16 residues. The junction had 6 bases not matched to a gene; V was cut back by 4 bases and J by 4 bases. This CDR3 is CAWTAGTGGYNSPLHF. DNA of the CDR3: TGTGCCTGGACCGCCGGGACAGGGGGTTATAATTCACCCCTCCACTTT.

CDR3 nucleotides: TGTGCCAGCTCACCGGGGACAGGGAGTACTGGAAACACCATATATTTT. This encodes CASSPGTGSTGNTIYF. V usage is TRBV18 and J usage is TRBJ1-3, with 9 bases lining up with TRBD1. The junction had 5 bases not matched to a gene; V was cut back by 3 bases and J by 2 bases. CDR3 length: 16 residues. Germline assignment: CDR1 KGHSH and CDR2 LQKENI. The full variable domain, completed using reference TRBV18 and TRBJ1-3, is NAGVMQNPRHLVRRRGQEARLRCSPMKGHSHVYWYRQLPEEGLKFMVYLQKENIIDESGMPKERFSAEFPKEGPSILRIQQVVRGDSAAYFCASSPGTGSTGNTIYFGEGSWLTVV.

The chain is built from TRBV5-4 and TRBJ1-2, with 7 bases fitting TRBD1. V lost 3 bases and J lost 5; bases outside the gene matches: 19. CDR1 SGHNT and CDR2 YYREEE come from the germline V gene (reference sequence). The CDR3 is made up of 18 amino acids. DNA of the CDR3: TGTGCCAGCAGCTACGTAACACCCGGGACAGTGAACTTTTATGGCTACACCTTC. Encoded protein: CASSYVTPGTVNFYGYTF.

The J gene is TRBJ2-1, the V gene TRBV6-5; 7 bases align to TRBD1. The CDR3 consists of 14 residues. CDR1 is MNHEY, CDR2 SVGAGI, per germline. After removal of 4 bases from V and 7 bases from J, the junction contained 7 bases not matched to a gene. Here the CDR3 DNA reads TGTGCCAGCAGTTCTACCGGGACAGCTAATGAGCAGTTCTTC. This translates into CASSSTGTANEQFF.